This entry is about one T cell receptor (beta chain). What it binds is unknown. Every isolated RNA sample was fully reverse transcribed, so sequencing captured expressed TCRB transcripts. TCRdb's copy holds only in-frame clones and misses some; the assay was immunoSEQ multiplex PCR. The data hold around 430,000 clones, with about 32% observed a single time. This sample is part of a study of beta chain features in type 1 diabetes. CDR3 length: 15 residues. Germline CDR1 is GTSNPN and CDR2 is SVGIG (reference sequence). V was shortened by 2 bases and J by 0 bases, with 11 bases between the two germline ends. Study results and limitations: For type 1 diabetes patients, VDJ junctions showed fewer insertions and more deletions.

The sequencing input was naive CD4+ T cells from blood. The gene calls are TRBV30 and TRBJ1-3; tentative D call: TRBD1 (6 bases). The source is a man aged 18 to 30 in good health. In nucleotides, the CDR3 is TGTGCCTGGAGTCCGACAGGCTTCTCTGGAAACACCATATATTTT. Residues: CAWSPTGFSGNTIYF.